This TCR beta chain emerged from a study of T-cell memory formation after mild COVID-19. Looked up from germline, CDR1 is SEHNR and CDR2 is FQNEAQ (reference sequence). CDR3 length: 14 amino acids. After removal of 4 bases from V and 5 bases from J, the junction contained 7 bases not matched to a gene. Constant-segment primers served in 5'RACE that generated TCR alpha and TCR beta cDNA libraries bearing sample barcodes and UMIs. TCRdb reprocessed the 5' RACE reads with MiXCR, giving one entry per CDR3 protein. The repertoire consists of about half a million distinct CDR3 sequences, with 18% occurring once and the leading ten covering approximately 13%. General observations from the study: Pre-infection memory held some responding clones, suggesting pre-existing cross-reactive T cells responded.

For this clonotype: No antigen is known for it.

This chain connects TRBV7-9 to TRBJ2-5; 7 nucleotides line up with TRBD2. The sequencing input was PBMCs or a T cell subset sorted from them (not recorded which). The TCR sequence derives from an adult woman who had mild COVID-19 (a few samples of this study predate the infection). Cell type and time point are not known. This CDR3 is CASSSRAGSETQYF. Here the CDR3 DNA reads TGTGCCAGCAGCTCGAGAGCGGGAAGCGAGACCCAGTACTTC.